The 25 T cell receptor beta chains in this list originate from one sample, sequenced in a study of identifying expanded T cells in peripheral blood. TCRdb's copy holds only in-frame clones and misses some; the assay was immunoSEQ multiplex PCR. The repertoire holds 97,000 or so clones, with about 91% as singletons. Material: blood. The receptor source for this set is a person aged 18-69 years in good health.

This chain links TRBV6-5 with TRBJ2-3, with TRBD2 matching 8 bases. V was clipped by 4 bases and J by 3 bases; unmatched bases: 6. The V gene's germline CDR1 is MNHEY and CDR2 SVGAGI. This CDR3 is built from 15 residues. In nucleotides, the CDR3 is TGTGCCAGCAGTTCAGCGGGAGCCGGGACAGATACGCAGTATTTT. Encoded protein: CASSSAGAGTDTQYF.

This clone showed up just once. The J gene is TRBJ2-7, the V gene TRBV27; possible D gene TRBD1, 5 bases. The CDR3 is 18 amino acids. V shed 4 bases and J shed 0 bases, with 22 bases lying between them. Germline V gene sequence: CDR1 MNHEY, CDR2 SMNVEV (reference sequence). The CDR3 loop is CASSSVVPGTGASYEQYF. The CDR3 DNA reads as TGTGCCAGCAGTTCCGTCGTACCTGGCACAGGAGCCTCCTACGAGCAGTACTTC.

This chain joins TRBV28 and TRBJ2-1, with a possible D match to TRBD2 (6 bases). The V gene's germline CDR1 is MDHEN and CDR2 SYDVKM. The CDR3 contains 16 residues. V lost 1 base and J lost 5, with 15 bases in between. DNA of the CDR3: TGTGCCAGCAGTTTATCAGGGACTCCCACGGACAATGAGCAGTTCTTC. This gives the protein CASSLSGTPTDNEQFF.

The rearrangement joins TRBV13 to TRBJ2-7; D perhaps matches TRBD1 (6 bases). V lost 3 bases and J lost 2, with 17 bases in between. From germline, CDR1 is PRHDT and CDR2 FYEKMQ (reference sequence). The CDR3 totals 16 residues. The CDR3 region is CASSFIVGARTYEQYF. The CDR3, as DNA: TGTGCCAGCAGCTTCATTGTGGGGGCGCGGACCTACGAGCAGTACTTC.

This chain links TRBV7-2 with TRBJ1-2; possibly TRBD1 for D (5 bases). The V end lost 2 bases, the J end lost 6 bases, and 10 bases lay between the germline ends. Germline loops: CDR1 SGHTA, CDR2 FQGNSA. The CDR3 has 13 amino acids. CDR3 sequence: CASSLKGEHGYTF. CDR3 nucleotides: TGTGCCAGCAGCTTAAAAGGGGAACATGGCTACACCTTC.

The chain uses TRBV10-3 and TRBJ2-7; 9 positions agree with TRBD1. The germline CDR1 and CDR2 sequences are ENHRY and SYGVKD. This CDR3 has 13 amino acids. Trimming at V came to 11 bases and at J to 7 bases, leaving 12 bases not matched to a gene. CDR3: CAFSEDRGLEQYF. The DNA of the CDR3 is TGTGCCTTCTCCGAGGACAGGGGCTTGGAGCAGTACTTC.

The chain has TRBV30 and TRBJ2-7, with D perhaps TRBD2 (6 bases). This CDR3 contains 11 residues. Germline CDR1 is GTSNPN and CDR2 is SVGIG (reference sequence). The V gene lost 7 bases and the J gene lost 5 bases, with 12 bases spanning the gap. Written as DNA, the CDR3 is TGTGCCTCCGCCGGGGGAAACGAGCAGTACTTC. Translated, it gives CASAGGNEQYF.

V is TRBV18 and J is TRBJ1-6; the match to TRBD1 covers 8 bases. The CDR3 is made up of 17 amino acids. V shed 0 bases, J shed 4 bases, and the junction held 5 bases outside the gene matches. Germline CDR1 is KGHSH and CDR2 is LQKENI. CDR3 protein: CASSPPATGGYNSPLHF. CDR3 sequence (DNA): TGTGCCAGCTCACCACCGGCTACAGGGGGGTATAATTCACCCCTCCACTTT.

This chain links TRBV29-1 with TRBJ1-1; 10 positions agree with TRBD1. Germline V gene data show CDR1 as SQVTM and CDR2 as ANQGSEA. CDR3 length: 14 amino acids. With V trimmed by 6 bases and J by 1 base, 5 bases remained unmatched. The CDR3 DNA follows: TGCAGCGTGCGAGGGACAGGGGAGAACACTGAAGCTTTCTTT. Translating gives CSVRGTGENTEAFF.

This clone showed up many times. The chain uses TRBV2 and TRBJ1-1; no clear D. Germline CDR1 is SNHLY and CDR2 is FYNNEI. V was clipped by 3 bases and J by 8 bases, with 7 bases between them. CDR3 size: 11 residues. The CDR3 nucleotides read TGTGCCAGCAGTGAGGGGTTCGAAGCTTTCTTT. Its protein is CASSEGFEAFF.

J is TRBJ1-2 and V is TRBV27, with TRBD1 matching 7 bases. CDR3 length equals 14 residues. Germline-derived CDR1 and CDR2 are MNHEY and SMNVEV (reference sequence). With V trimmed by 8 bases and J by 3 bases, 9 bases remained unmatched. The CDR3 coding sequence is TGTGCCAGCGGCTCGGCCGGGACAGACTATGGCTACACCTTC. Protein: CASGSAGTDYGYTF.

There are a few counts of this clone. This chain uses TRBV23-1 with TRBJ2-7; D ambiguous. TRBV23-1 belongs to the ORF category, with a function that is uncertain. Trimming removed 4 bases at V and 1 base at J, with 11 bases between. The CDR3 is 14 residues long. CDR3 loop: CASSRTDGSYEQYF. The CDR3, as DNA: TGCGCCAGCAGTCGTACGGACGGATCCTACGAGCAGTACTTC.

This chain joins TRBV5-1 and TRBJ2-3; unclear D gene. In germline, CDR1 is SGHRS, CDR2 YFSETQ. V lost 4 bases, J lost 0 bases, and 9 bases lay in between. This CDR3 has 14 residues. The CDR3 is CASSEDSSTDTQYF. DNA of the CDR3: TGCGCCAGCAGCGAGGATTCTAGCACAGATACGCAGTATTTT.

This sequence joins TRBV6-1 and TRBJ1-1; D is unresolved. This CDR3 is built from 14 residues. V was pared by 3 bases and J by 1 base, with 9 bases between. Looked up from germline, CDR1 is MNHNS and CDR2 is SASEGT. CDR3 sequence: CASSESMGNTEAFF. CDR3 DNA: TGTGCCAGCAGTGAGTCGATGGGGAACACTGAAGCTTTCTTT.

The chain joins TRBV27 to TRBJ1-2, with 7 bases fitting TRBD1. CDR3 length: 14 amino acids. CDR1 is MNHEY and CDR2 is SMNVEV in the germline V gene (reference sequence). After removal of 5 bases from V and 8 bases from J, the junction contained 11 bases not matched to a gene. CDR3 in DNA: TGTGCCAGCAGTGCCAGGGACAGACCGGGGGGCTACACCTTC. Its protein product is CASSARDRPGGYTF.

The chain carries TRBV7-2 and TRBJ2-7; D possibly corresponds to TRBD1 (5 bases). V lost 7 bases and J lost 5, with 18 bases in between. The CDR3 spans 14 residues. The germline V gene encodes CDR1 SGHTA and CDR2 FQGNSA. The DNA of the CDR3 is TGTGCCAGCACCTACCCAGGGATCAGCAACGAGCAGTACTTC. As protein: CASTYPGISNEQYF.

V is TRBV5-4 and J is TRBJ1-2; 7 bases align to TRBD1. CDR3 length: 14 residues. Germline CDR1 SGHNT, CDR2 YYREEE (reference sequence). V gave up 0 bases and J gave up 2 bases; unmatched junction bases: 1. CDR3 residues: CASSLETGNYGYTF. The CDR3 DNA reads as TGTGCCAGCAGCTTGGAGACAGGGAACTATGGCTACACCTTC.

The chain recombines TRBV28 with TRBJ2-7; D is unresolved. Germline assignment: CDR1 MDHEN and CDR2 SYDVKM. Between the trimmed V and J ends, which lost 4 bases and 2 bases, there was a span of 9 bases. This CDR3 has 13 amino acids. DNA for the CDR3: TGTGCCAGCAGTTCATTTACACCCTACGAGCAGTACTTC. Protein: CASSSFTPYEQYF.

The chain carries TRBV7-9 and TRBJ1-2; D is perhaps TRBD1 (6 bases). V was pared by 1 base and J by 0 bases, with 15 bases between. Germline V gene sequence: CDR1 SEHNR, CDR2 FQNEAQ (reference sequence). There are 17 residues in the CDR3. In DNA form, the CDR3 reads TGTGCCAGCAGCTTAGGGGGACAAGATTATACTAACTATGGCTACACCTTC. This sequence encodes CASSLGGQDYTNYGYTF.

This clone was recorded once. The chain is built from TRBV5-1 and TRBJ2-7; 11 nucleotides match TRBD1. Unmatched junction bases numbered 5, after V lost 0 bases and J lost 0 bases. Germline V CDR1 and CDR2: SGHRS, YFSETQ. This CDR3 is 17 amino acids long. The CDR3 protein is CASSLAGQGAGSYEQYF. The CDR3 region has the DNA TGCGCCAGCAGCTTGGCAGGACAGGGGGCCGGCTCCTACGAGCAGTACTTC.

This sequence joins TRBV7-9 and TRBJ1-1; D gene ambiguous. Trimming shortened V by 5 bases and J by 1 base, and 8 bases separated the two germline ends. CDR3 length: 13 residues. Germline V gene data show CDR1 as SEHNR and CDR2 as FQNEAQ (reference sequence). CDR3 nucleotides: TGTGCCAGCAGCACCCCACGGAACACTGAAGCTTTCTTT. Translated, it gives CASSTPRNTEAFF.

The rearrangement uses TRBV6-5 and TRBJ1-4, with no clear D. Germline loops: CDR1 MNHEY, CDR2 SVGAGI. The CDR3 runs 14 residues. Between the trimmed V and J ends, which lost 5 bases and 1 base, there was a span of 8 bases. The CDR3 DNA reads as TGTGCCAGCAGTCGACGTGTAACTAATGAAAAACTGTTTTTT. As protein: CASSRRVTNEKLFF.

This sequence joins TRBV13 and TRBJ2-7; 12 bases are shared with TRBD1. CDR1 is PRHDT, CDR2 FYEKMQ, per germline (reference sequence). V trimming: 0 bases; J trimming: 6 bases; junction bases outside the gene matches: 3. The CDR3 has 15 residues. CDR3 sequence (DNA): TGTGCCAGCAGCTTAGGGGGACAGGGGGCCATCGAGCAGTACTTC. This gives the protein CASSLGGQGAIEQYF.

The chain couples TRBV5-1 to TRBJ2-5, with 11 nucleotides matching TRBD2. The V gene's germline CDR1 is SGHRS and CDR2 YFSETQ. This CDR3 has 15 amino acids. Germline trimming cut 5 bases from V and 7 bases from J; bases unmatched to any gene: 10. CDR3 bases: TGCGCCAGCAGGGAGGGACTAGCGGACCATGGGACCCAGTACTTC. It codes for CASREGLADHGTQYF. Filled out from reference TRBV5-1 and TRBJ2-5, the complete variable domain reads KAGVTQTPRYLIKTRGQQVTLSCSPISGHRSVSWYQQTPGQGLQFLFEYFSETQRNKGNFPGRFSGRQFSNSRSEMNVSTLELGDSALYLCASREGLADHGTQYFGPGTRLLVL.

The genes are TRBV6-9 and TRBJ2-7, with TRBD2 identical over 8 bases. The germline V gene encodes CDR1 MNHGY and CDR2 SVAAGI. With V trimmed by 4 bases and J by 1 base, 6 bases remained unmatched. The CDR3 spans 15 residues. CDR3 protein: CASSSPREVSYEQYF. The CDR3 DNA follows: TGTGCCAGCAGTTCGCCGCGGGAGGTTTCCTACGAGCAGTACTTC.